The present entry profiles one T cell receptor (beta chain) with its context. Its antigen is not known. In the PCR, 60 Vbeta and 13 Jbeta primers were used. The method was immunoSEQ multiplex PCR; TCRdb's version includes in-frame clones alone and lacks a portion of them. There are 150,000 to 180,000 clones in the sample; nearly 80% occur only once, and more than 10% lies in the top ten. Germline assignment: CDR1 MNHEY and CDR2 SMNVEV (reference sequence). Trimming removed 5 bases from V and 4 bases from J; junction bases left unmatched: 11. The CDR3 has 17 amino acids. The entry originates in a study of cytomegalovirus exposure and HLA in healthy donors. Study-level results: One later analysis reportedly identified an Asian-associated ancestry cluster that showed fewer N-insertions than the roughly 620-donor mean. HLA allele associations emerged for around 15,000 TCR beta sequences in a later analysis, at 0.05 false discovery rate. It was reported that the classifier diagnosed cytomegalovirus status with high specificity and sensitivity in both the original and validation cohorts.

Specimen: PBMCs. The chain is built from TRBV27 and TRBJ2-1; TRBD2 matches at 10 bases. The TCR was taken from a man aged 25-40 years in good health and CMV-seropositive. CDR3 DNA: TGTGCCAGCAGTCCAATATCTACTAGCGGGGTATACAATGAGCAGTTCTTC. Amino acids: CASSPISTSGVYNEQFF.